This T cell receptor beta chain originates from a study of T cells after yellow fever vaccination. CDR3 length: 13 amino acids. Germline CDR1 is SQVTM and CDR2 is ANQGSEA. The ends were cut back, 3 bases at V and 1 base at J, with 9 bases in the middle. A single record per CDR3 protein comes from TCRdb applying MiXCR to the 5' RACE reads. The top ten hold approximately 19% of the sample, which has 250,000 to 400,000 distinct CDR3 sequences, approximately 4% seen once. The sequences come from PBMCs, collected 15 days after the yellow fever booster vaccination. The chain is built from TRBV29-1 and TRBJ1-1, with a possible D match to TRBD1 (5 bases). The receptor comes from a man younger than 35 who received the YFV17D yellow fever vaccine. The CDR3, as DNA: TGCAGCGTTGATGGGACGAGGAACACTGAAGCTTTCTTT. Translation gives CSVDGTRNTEAFF.